This T cell receptor beta chain was recovered during a study of post-analysis software for immune sequencing data. Study-wide results and caveats: Comparison of patients with controls showed five TRBV segments more frequent in patients, TRBV5-6, TRBV5-1 and TRBV20-1 among them.

cDNA libraries of TCR beta carried unique molecular identifiers. Input of about 0.85 to 10 million T cells yielded around 500,000 cDNA molecules. In TCRdb, the PCR reads were re-called with MiXCR into one record per CDR3 protein. The sample lists 450,000 to 650,000 distinct CDR3 sequences; about 40% were seen once. Germline-derived CDR1 and CDR2 are MNHEY and SVGAGI. The CDR3 sequence is 14 residues long. Trimming cost V 6 bases and J 8 bases, with 19 bases left between them. Comment on this clonotype: Its specificity is unknown.

The sample consisted of blood. The TCR sequence derives from a girl aged 5-17 years with multiple sclerosis. The V gene is TRBV6-5, the J gene TRBJ1-2; D is uncertain. The CDR3, as DNA: TGTGCCAGCAGACCTAATGGTCCCAAGGCGGGCTACACCTTC. It yields the protein CASRPNGPKAGYTF.